The rows below give T cell receptor beta chains drawn from one sample of a study of blood T cell repertoires in COVID-19. Assay used: immunoSEQ multiplex PCR; TCRdb lists only in-frame clones, some missing. The repertoire includes a few hundred thousand clones, approximately 90% of them detected once, and about 0.8% sits in the top ten. The specimen was peripheral blood. The receptor source for this set is a man in his thirties or forties with acute or convalescent COVID-19. CDR3s include the opening cysteine and the closing phenylalanine or tryptophan. Fields, in order: J gene, V gene, D gene, CDR3 DNA, CDR3 protein. D genes are given only for firm matches.

TRBJ1-2	TRBV7-3	.	TGTGCCAGCAGCTTAGGTGGTGGGAGGGAAAATGGCTACACCTTC	CASSLGGGRENGYTF
TRBJ1-4	TRBV18	.	TGTGCCAGCTCACCACCGTCACCACCTACCGTCGAAAAACTGTTTTTT	CASSPPSPPTVEKLFF
TRBJ2-7	TRBV3-1/TRBV3-2	.	TGTGCCAGCAGCCAAGGCCCAGGGTTTTACTACGAGCAGTACTTC	CASSQGPGFYYEQYF
TRBJ1-1	TRBV27	.	TGTGCCAGCAGTTTAACAGGTTACTCCACTGAAGCTTTCTTT	CASSLTGYSTEAFF
TRBJ2-7	TRBV4-2	.	TGTGCCAGCAGCCAAGAATCGACACTGCCCTACGAGCAGTACTTC	CASSQESTLPYEQYF
TRBJ2-2	TRBV7-8	TRBD2	TGTGCCAGCAGCCAATGGGGGGAGGGCCGCGCGAACACCGGGGAGCTGTTTTTT	CASSQWGEGRANTGELFF
TRBJ1-1	TRBV7-9	.	TGTGCCAGCAGCTCCCCGCGCTCGTTCACTGAAGCTTTCTTT	CASSSPRSFTEAFF
TRBJ1-1	TRBV18	TRBD1	TGTGCCAGCTCAGAACAGGGGGCGCGCCACTATGAAGCTTTCTTT	CASSEQGARHYEAFF
TRBJ2-7	TRBV6-5	.	TGTGCCAGCAGTTCGACCTCTCGGGGGAGCTCCTACGAGCAGTACTTC	CASSSTSRGSSYEQYF
TRBJ2-3	TRBV5-1	.	TGCGCCAGCAGCTTAACACTAACAGATACGCAGTATTTT	CASSLTLTDTQYF
TRBJ1-6	TRBV4-1	TRBD1	TGCGCCAGCAGCCCGGACAGGGGCCTCCTCCACTTT	CASSPDRGLLHF